This T cell receptor (beta chain) came from a study of shared clonotypes between healthy human individuals (dated by TCRdb to about 2020). Study-wide context: The cohort included a few men and a couple of women between 18 and 49 years of age. Each donor's leukapheresis produced roughly between roughly 0.9 and 9 billion PBMCs. To estimate repertoire size and how much clonotype sharing occurs between individuals, the study deeply sequenced the blood TCR repertoires of about five healthy adults. To increase sequencing depth and limit assay-specific biases, TCR repertoire library preparation and sequencing were carried out by different laboratories using diverse techniques. For each donor, CD4 naive and CD4 memory were each given three plates, CD8 naive was given two plates, and CD8 memory was given one plate.

Using the deep immunoSEQ assay, TCR CDR3 regions were amplified from genomic DNA by multiplex PCR. For each cell subset, the extracted genomic DNA was distributed evenly across all wells of several immunoSEQ 96-well plates, and each plate served as one replicate. For sorted subsets, 200 to 250 ng genomic DNA, equal to 30,000 or so T cell genomes, was loaded into each replicate PCR. Purified libraries were quantified with a Qubit 3.0 fluorometer, sized on a Bioanalyzer 2100, and re-quantified with the KAPA Library Quantification kit. Each immunoSEQ 96-well plate was sequenced on its own single-read 150-cycle Illumina NextSeq 550 flow cell. Under the source paper's analysis protocol: Because only junctional sequences without quality scores were contained in the immunoSEQ output, filtering matching that applied to full-length reads could not be performed. Sequences were annotated with PyIR, a Python wrapper for IgBLAST v1.9, using IMGT germline references to assign V/J genes and CDR3. Reads with weak V/J assignments (E-value above 1e-6), missing CDR3, stop codons, out-of-frame junctions, or ambiguous translated residues were removed. V3J clonotypes were defined by identical inferred V gene, J gene, and CDR3 amino acid sequence. To compute the percentage overlap between repertoires, the number of shared unique clonotypes was divided by the size of the smaller repertoire. Richness of each repertoire was evaluated using RTK rarefaction, the Chao1 estimator, and Recon v2.1 estimates of unobserved clonotypes. OLGA was used to compute generation probabilities for all TCRbeta clonotypes that the gDNA method yielded from a handful of donors. Not all clones reach the TCRdb copy of this immuneACCESS table, which keeps in-frame sequences only. Checked studies attribute under half of the gap to unresolved V genes and leave the rest unexplained. That table furnishes V, J and clone size, whereas the DNA furnished D and trimming. The sample records about 1,500,000 clones, approximately 96% of which are singletons. The ten largest clones represent 1% to 1.5% of the sample.

The donors were healthy, HIV-negative adults with no recently reported acute infections or vaccinations. All donors were Caucasian adults living in Nashville, Tennessee, USA. CD4+ T cells were enriched by magnetic negative selection; naive cells were then positively selected on CD45RA, and the negative fraction formed the memory subset. Blood was collected by leukapheresis, and PBMCs were isolated by Ficoll-Histopaque density gradient centrifugation and then cryopreserved in liquid nitrogen vapor phase. Purity and quantity of every magnetically sorted T cell population were checked by analytical flow cytometry. Genomic DNA was isolated from each sorted fraction and quantified by UV absorbance on a Nanodrop 2000c. The paper as a whole reports these results and caveats: Sharing across several donors was observed for around 5% of naive CD4, 3% to 3.5% of naive CD8, around 2.5% of memory CD4, and about 0.38% of memory CD8 clonotypes. Naive subsets generally had larger estimated clonotype richness than memory subsets. The genetic and exposure-history diversity represented was limited by the small number of donors. Rarefaction of sorted-subset datasets indicated incomplete sequencing despite the large sequencing depth. Pairwise subsampling led to the expectation that sequencing depth would affect the degree of clonotype sharing among donors. Clonotypes shared by all four sorted-subset donors showed higher generation probabilities than non-shared clonotypes. Sampling was limited to blood, and TCR repertoires in tissue likely differ from TCR repertoires in blood.

In the case of this clone: It has no known antigen specificity. No qualities accompany the bases; no much larger clone lies one base away.

The CDR3 covers 14 residues, taking in both the cysteine and the phenylalanine. The only DNA kept is the CDR3, 42 bases in frame from the first base. This TCR was sampled from a man aged 25 to 45 in good health. Sequenced input: naive CD4+ T cells sorted from blood. Interpreted using the paper, the cell subset or site label stands for: CD45RA+ positively selected. Here the chain combines TRBV12-2 and TRBJ2-1; the tabulated D call, TRBD2, remains unverified against the DNA. TRBV12-2 is described as a pseudogene. This receptor has the CDR3 CASRYPDSADEQFF. The nucleotides are TGTGCAAGTCGCTATCCAGACTCGGCAGATGAGCAGTTCTTC.